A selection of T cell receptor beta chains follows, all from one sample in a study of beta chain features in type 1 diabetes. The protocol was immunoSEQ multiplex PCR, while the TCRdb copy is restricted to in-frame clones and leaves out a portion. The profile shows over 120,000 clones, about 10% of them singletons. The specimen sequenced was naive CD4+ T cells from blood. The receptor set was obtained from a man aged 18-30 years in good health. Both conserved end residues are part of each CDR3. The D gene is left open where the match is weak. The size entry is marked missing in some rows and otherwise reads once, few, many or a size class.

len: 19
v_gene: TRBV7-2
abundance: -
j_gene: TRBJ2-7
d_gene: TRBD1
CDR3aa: CASSLERPGQGFPTYEQYF
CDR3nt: TGTGCCAGCAGCTTAGAACGGCCGGGACAGGGCTTCCCCACCTACGAGCAGTACTTC

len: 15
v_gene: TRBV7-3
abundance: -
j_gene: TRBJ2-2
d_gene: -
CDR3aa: CASSLTRSNTGELFF
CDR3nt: TGTGCCAGCAGCTTAACCAGGTCGAACACCGGGGAGCTGTTTTTT

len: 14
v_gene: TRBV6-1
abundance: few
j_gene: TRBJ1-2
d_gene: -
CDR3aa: CASSLGGVWRGYTF
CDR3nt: TGTGCCAGCAGCCTGGGGGGGGTTTGGAGGGGCTACACCTTC

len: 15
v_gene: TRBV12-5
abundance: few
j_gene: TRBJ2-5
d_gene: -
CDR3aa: CASGLGAAVQETQYF
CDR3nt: TGTGCTAGTGGTTTGGGCGCCGCTGTCCAAGAGACCCAGTACTTC

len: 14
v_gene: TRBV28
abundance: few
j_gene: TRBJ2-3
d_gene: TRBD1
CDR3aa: CASNSGQVGDTQYF
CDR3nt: TGTGCCAGCAACTCGGGACAGGTTGGAGATACGCAGTATTTT

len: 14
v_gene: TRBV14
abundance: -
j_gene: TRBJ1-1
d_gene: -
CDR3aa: CASSQGGLGAEAFF
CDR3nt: TGTGCCAGCAGCCAAGGCGGCCTGGGAGCTGAAGCTTTCTTT

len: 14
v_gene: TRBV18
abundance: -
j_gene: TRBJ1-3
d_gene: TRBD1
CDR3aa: CASSADRGENTIYF
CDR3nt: TGTGCCAGCTCAGCTGACAGGGGCGAAAACACCATATATTTT

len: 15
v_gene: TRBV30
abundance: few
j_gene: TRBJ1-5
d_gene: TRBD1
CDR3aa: CAWTPGDSESQPQHF
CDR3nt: TGTGCCTGGACCCCCGGGGACAGCGAATCACAGCCCCAGCATTTT

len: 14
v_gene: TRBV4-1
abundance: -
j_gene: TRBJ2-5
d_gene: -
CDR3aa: CASSPGTNQEAQYF
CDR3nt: TGCGCCAGCAGCCCAGGGACAAACCAAGAGGCCCAGTACTTC

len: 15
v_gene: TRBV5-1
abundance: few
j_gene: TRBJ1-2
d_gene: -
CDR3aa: CASSPRVGWGEGYTF
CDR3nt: TGCGCCAGCAGCCCCCGGGTAGGCTGGGGCGAAGGCTACACCTTC

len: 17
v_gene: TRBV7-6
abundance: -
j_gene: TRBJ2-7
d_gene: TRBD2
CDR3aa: CASSDMGSGERAHEQYF
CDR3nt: TGTGCCAGCAGCGATATGGGGAGCGGGGAGCGAGCCCACGAGCAGTACTTC

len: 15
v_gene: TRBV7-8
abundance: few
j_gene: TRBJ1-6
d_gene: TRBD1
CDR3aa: CASSLGTGSNSPLHF
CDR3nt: TGTGCCAGCAGCTTAGGGACAGGATCCAATTCACCCCTCCACTTT

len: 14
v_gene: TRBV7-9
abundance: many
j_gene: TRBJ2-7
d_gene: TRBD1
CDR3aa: CASSIGTGDYEQYF
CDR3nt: TGTGCCAGCAGCATAGGGACAGGGGATTACGAGCAGTACTTC

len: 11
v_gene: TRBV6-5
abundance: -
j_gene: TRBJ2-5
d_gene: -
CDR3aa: CASSSLQTQYF
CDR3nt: TGTGCCAGCAGTTCTCTTCAGACCCAGTACTTC

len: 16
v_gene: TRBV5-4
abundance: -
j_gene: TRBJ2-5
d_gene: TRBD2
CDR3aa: CASSLWGSGAQETQYF
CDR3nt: TGTGCCAGCAGCTTGTGGGGTAGCGGGGCCCAAGAGACCCAGTACTTC